This T cell receptor (beta chain) was captured by sequencing in a study of blood T cell repertoires in COVID-19 (dated by TCRdb to the early 2020s). About the full investigation: Samples covering the acute and convalescent phases of COVID-19 were provided by collaborators in the United States, Italy and Spain. Deeply sampled blood TCRbeta repertoires from subjects exposed to, actively infected with, or recovered from COVID-19 were included in the dataset. A de-identified subject ID, COVID-19 status, age in years and sex were almost always included in the sample metadata. Samples were obtained from the ongoing ImmuneRACE study (first 160 participants) and from approximately 1,200 subjects provided by 6 global collaborators. The material from the prospective study consisted of cDNA or gDNA derived from T cells, B-cell-depleted T cells, or PBMCs. The repertoires were made available in a free public database intended to serve as a resource for research on the immune response to SARS-CoV-2. Where available, HLA class I and class II types were taken from metadata supplied by the sample provider and were not determined by assay-based typing.

Each collaborating institution followed its own protocols to collect whole blood in K2EDTA tubes. For TCRbeta analysis, collaborator samples were shipped as frozen whole blood, as isolated PBMCs, or as DNA extracted from either sample type. Concerning this clone: The specificity of this receptor is unknown. It has no much larger one-base neighbor in the sample; base qualities were not kept.

Overall study results and their limits: How much clinical and demographic metadata was included differed by source and by participant, and the metadata was provided uncurated.

Unmatched junction bases come to 6, with V trimmed by 5 bases and J by 5 bases. Via the germline V gene, CDR1 is SGHTA and CDR2 FQGNSA. The CDR3 measures 16 amino acids from cysteine to phenylalanine. The read is trimmed to its CDR3 DNA, 48 bases read in frame from base 1. The immunoSEQ Assay, a bias-controlled multiplex PCR, was used to amplify TCRbeta CDR3 regions from genomic DNA. The authors processed their data as follows. The number of nucleated cells in each sample was estimated by amplification of reference gene primers within the assay. Sequence reads were collapsed and filtered to measure the absolute abundance of every unique TCRbeta CDR3 rearrangement. For each sample, productive Simpson clonality was calculated as the square root of Simpson's diversity index over productive rearrangements. Sourced from immuneACCESS, this table was stored by TCRdb with only in-frame sequences that have V and J called. A share of the clones is absent; for the studies checked, an unresolved V gene accounts for under half, and the remainder has no known explanation. D and trimming come from the DNA, and the V and J calls and clone size come from that table. The sample table lists around 270,000 clones, approximately 90% of them with a count of one. The ten biggest clones cover about 5% of the sample.

The sequencing sample was made of peripheral blood. The sequence is built from TRBV7-2 and TRBJ2-3, and 14 junction bases match TRBD2. The clonotype comes from a man aged 40-55 years with acute or convalescent COVID-19. DNA sequence: TGTGCCAGCAGCCGCTTGACTAGCGGGGGGGTAGATACGCAGTATTTT. Its translation reads: CASSRLTSGGVDTQYF.